The clone carrying this T cell receptor beta chain showed up just a few times. Trimming stripped 1 base from V and 6 bases from J, with 8 bases between. This CDR3 region has 12 residues. Germline V CDR1 and CDR2: GTSNPN, SVGIG (reference sequence). The data were obtained in a study of T cell responses to AZD1222 COVID-19 vaccine. The data were produced by immunoSEQ multiplex PCR, yet TCRdb's version contains in-frame clones alone and is incomplete. The data hold approximately 100,000 clones, with around 87% observed a single time. This receptor was taken from an adult who received the AZD1222 COVID-19 vaccine. This material consisted of peripheral blood, taken 28 days after the second AZD1222 dose. The rearrangement uses TRBV30 and TRBJ2-3, with unresolved D. The CDR3 spells CAWSEPGDTQYF. CDR3 nucleotides: TGTGCCTGGAGTGAACCCGGGGATACGCAGTATTTT.